One T cell receptor (beta chain) is described in this entry. These data are taken from a study of T cells in tuberculosis. Method: immunoSEQ multiplex PCR; TCRdb's copy keeps in-frame clones and lacks some. This repertoire shows approximately 35,000 clones, about 95% found once; its top ten account for around 2%. Trimming stripped 3 bases from V and 10 bases from J, with 8 bases between. CDR1 is SGDLS and CDR2 is YYNGEE in the germline V gene. The CDR3 contains 12 residues. The source of this sequence is a donor under 30 with latent tuberculosis or without tuberculosis infection. Material for sequencing was PBMCs. The genes are TRBV9 and TRBJ1-6, with D possibly matching TRBD1 (6 bases). CDR3 sequence (DNA): TGTGCCAGCAGCGCGGGGGGCTCACCCCTCCACTTT. Protein product: CASSAGGSPLHF.